The rows below give T cell receptor beta chains drawn from one sample of a study of OX40 agonist ivuxolimab in advanced cancers. The data were produced by immunoSEQ multiplex PCR, yet TCRdb's version contains in-frame clones alone and is incomplete. In the table there are more than 80,000 clones, 85% to 95% of which are singletons. The sample in question was CD4+ or CD8+ T cells sorted from blood, obtained in a trial of the OX40 agonist ivuxolimab. Every receptor here comes from an adult with an advanced solid tumor such as melanoma, head and neck, liver or kidney cancer. Each CDR3 is given with its conserved first and last residue. A D gene is named only where the DNA matches it firmly. Not every row has a clone size; where given, it reads once, few, many or a size class.

j_call v_call clone_size d_call cdr3_aa cdr3_nt
TRBJ2-1 TRBV29-1 - - CSVVGFGGDFTNEQFF TGCAGCGTTGTAGGTTTTGGCGGGGACTTTACGAATGAGCAGTTCTTC
TRBJ1-4 TRBV5-1 - TRBD1 CASSPLGQFHEKLFF TGCGCCAGCAGCCCTCTGGGACAGTTCCATGAAAAACTGTTTTTT
TRBJ1-5 TRBV29-1 - - CSVSHGGQPQHF TGCAGCGTTTCCCACGGGGGCCAGCCCCAGCATTTT
TRBJ1-2 TRBV7-9 - - CASSLTSSPGNGYTF TGTGCCAGCAGCTTAACCTCTTCGCCCGGCAATGGCTACACCTTC
TRBJ1-3 TRBV30 - - CAWSVPGSSGNTIYF TGTGCCTGGAGTGTACCGGGCAGCTCTGGAAACACCATATATTTT
TRBJ1-3 TRBV6-5 - - CASSLMGASGNTIYF TGTGCCAGCAGCCTAATGGGGGCTTCGGGAAACACCATATATTTT
TRBJ1-5 TRBV4-1 - - CASSRSGDSNQPQHF TGCGCCAGCAGCCGGTCAGGGGATAGCAATCAGCCCCAGCATTTT
TRBJ1-2 TRBV6-6 - - CASSSRGGAAGYTF TGTGCCAGCAGTTCGAGGGGAGGAGCAGCTGGCTACACCTTC
TRBJ2-1 TRBV7-2 - TRBD2 CASSYGAGKGNEQFF TGTGCCAGCAGTTACGGAGCGGGAAAGGGCAATGAGCAGTTCTTC
TRBJ1-5 TRBV6-1 - TRBD1 CASRYGQGRDQPQHF TGTGCCAGCAGATACGGACAGGGGCGAGATCAGCCCCAGCATTTT
TRBJ1-2 TRBV14 - TRBD1 CASSPRQGDGYTF TGTGCCAGCAGCCCCAGACAGGGAGATGGCTACACCTTC
TRBJ2-7 TRBV19 - - CASSPDLGHLYEQYF TGTGCCAGTAGCCCAGATCTGGGGCACCTCTACGAGCAGTACTTC
TRBJ2-7 TRBV28 - TRBD1 CASSFLDRVVSVQYF TGTGCCAGCAGTTTCCTTGACAGGGTGGTTTCCGTGCAGTACTTC
TRBJ1-6 TRBV5-6 - TRBD1 CASSANRGDSPLHF TGTGCCAGCAGCGCAAACAGGGGGGATTCACCCCTCCACTTT
TRBJ1-2 TRBV6-5 - TRBD1 CASSVRQGGDYGYTF TGTGCCAGCAGCGTCCGACAGGGAGGAGACTATGGCTACACCTTC
TRBJ2-1 TRBV11-3 - - CASSLGVGGSSYNEQFF TGTGCCAGCAGCTTAGGGGTAGGGGGGAGCTCCTACAATGAGCAGTTCTTC
TRBJ1-2 TRBV30 - - CAWSVRAGYTF TGTGCCTGGAGTGTAAGGGCTGGCTACACCTTC
TRBJ2-3 TRBV15 - - CATSRESTDTQYF TGTGCCACCAGCAGAGAGAGCACAGATACGCAGTATTTT
TRBJ2-5 TRBV6-6 few - CASSQPLVETQYF TGTGCCAGCAGCCAACCCCTCGTCGAGACCCAGTACTTC
TRBJ1-2 TRBV12-1 few - CASRTVWGAKGYTF TGTGCCAGCAGAACAGTGTGGGGAGCAAAAGGCTACACCTTC
TRBJ1-5 TRBV6-5 - - CASSWGRGGQPQHF TGTGCCAGCAGCTGGGGCAGGGGAGGTCAGCCCCAGCATTTT
TRBJ2-3 TRBV7-3 - - CASSLLPVGTDTQYF TGTGCCAGCAGCTTACTTCCGGTAGGCACAGATACGCAGTATTTT
TRBJ1-5 TRBV7-2 - TRBD1 CASSSGTGGNQPQHF TGTGCCAGCAGCTCAGGGACAGGGGGCAATCAGCCCCAGCATTTT
TRBJ2-1 TRBV30 - - CAGYYNEQFF TGTGCCGGGTACTACAATGAGCAGTTCTTC
TRBJ2-5 TRBV30 - TRBD2 CAWSLTSGETQYF TGTGCCTGGAGTCTTACTAGCGGAGAGACCCAGTACTTC
TRBJ2-1 TRBV15 - - CATSKRTSYNEQFF TGTGCCACCAGCAAAAGGACTTCTTACAATGAGCAGTTCTTC
TRBJ1-4 TRBV29-1 - - CSVVFWEKLFF TGCAGCGTTGTGTTTTGGGAAAAACTGTTTTTT
TRBJ2-3 TRBV14 - TRBD2 CASSSGLAVTDTQYF TGTGCCAGCAGCTCCGGACTAGCGGTCACAGATACGCAGTATTTT
TRBJ2-3 TRBV19 - - CASRDYTDTQYF TGTGCCAGTAGGGATTACACAGATACGCAGTATTTT
TRBJ1-2 TRBV7-2 - TRBD1 CASSLQPGQGIGYTF TGTGCCAGCAGCTTGCAACCGGGACAGGGGATTGGCTACACCTTC
TRBJ2-5 TRBV6-7 - - CASSYSMGLETQYF TGTGCCAGCAGTTACTCGATGGGTTTAGAGACCCAGTACTTC
TRBJ2-3 TRBV20-1 - - CSAFTDTQYF TGCAGTGCCTTCACAGATACGCAGTATTTT
TRBJ2-1 TRBV30 - - CAWSVPLHNEQFF TGTGCCTGGAGTGTACCCCTACACAATGAGCAGTTCTTC
TRBJ1-5 TRBV5-4 - - CASSLDGRWEPQHF TGTGCCAGCAGCTTGGATGGGAGGTGGGAGCCCCAGCATTTT
TRBJ2-1 TRBV7-3 - - CASSLKAGGNEQFF TGTGCCAGCAGCTTAAAAGCGGGTGGGAATGAGCAGTTCTTC
TRBJ2-7 TRBV20-1 - - CSARPLIQEYF TGCAGTGCTAGGCCCCTTATCCAGGAGTACTTC
TRBJ2-7 TRBV5-1 - - CASSPKGADEQYF TGCGCCAGCAGCCCAAAGGGTGCAGACGAGCAGTACTTC
TRBJ2-5 TRBV27 - - CASSLWGKETQYF TGTGCCAGCAGTTTATGGGGCAAAGAGACCCAGTACTTC
TRBJ2-1 TRBV7-6 - - CASSPRTLGSSYNEQFF TGTGCCAGCAGCCCCCGGACCCTGGGAAGCTCCTACAATGAGCAGTTCTTC